Below are 29 T cell receptor beta chains sequenced from a single sample in a study of response to subunit inactivated influenza vaccine. MiXCR was run by TCRdb on the RT-PCR reads, yielding one entry per CDR3 protein. This table has fewer than 650,000 distinct CDR3 sequences, under 15% appearing once. The sample was PBMCs from blood, taken 40 to 50 days after vaccination. Source of these receptors: a man in his forties or fifties who received an inactivated influenza vaccine.

This clonotype was seen repeatedly, ten times or more. The rearrangement links TRBV6-1 to TRBJ2-7; unclear D gene. Germline lookup yields CDR1 MNHNS and CDR2 SASEGT. Trimming stripped 6 bases from V and 3 bases from J, with 12 bases between. The CDR3 is 13 residues long. In DNA form, the CDR3 reads TGTGCCAGCAGCCTCGACTGGTACTACGAGCAGTACTTC. This sequence encodes CASSLDWYYEQYF.

J is TRBJ2-7 and V is TRBV24-1, with 9 nucleotides matching TRBD1. The CDR3 sequence is 16 residues long. V was pared by 5 bases and J by 1 base, with 8 bases of the junction left unmatched. The germline V gene encodes CDR1 KGHDR and CDR2 SFDVKD. The CDR3 nucleotides read TGTGCCACCAGTGGAGGGACAGGGTATAGTTCCTACGAGCAGTACTTC. Encoded protein: CATSGGTGYSSYEQYF.

The V and J genes are TRBV15 and TRBJ2-2; D gene unclear. Looked up from germline, CDR1 is LNHNV and CDR2 is YYDKDF (reference sequence). CDR3 length equals 14 residues. The V gene lost 0 bases and the J gene lost 4 bases, with 6 bases spanning the gap. The CDR3 DNA reads as TGTGCCACCAGCAGAGATCTTATCACCGGGGAGCTGTTTTTT. This translates into CATSRDLITGELFF.

This clonotype was detected only a few times. This chain uses TRBV2 with TRBJ2-1; D is ambiguous. The CDR3 extends over 14 amino acids. The germline CDR1 and CDR2 sequences are SNHLY and FYNNEI. Trimming took 10 bases from V and 2 from J, leaving 15 bases between them. For the CDR3, the DNA is TGTGCCACCACTACACAGCACACCTACAATGAGCAGTTCTTC. This translates into CATTTQHTYNEQFF.

This clonotype was found a few times. This chain joins TRBV29-1 and TRBJ1-2; D perhaps matches TRBD1 (6 bases). V was trimmed by 5 bases and J by 5 bases, leaving 12 bases between them. Germline-derived CDR1 and CDR2 are SQVTM and ANQGSEA. CDR3 length equals 12 residues. The CDR3 here is CSVLQGGYGYTF. CDR3 DNA sequence: TGCAGCGTTCTACAGGGAGGATATGGCTACACCTTC. Drawing the rest from reference TRBV29-1 and TRBJ1-2, the complete variable domain is SAVISQKPSRDICQRGTSLTIQCQVDSQVTMMFWYRQQPGQSLTLIATANQGSEATYESGFVIDKFPISRPNLTFSTLTVSNMSPEDSSIYLCSVLQGGYGYTFGSGTRLTVV.

The chain combines TRBV7-2 with TRBJ2-4, with D possibly matching TRBD1 (7 bases). This CDR3 region has 16 residues. The germline V and J ends were trimmed by 5 bases and 0 bases, with 14 bases remaining between them. The germline V gene has CDR1 SGHTA and CDR2 FQGNSA. CDR3 sequence: CASSNAGGLAKNIQYF. CDR3 nucleotides: TGTGCCAGCAGCAACGCAGGGGGACTAGCCAAAAACATTCAGTACTTC.

The CDR3 here is CASSSGLAGGLETQYF. Written as DNA, the CDR3 is TGCGCCAGCAGCAGCGGACTAGCGGGAGGCCTAGAGACCCAGTACTTC. The chain couples TRBV5-1 to TRBJ2-5, with 14 bases identical to TRBD2. Germline CDR1 reads SGHRS; CDR2 reads YFSETQ. CDR3 length: 16 amino acids. V trimming: 4 bases; J trimming: 4 bases; junction bases outside the gene matches: 6.

The chain recombines TRBV4-2 with TRBJ2-5; D gene unclear. The germline V gene encodes CDR1 LGHNA and CDR2 YNFKEQ. The CDR3 length is 12 residues. The V end was cut by 2 bases, the J end by 2 bases, with 3 bases between. CDR3 amino acids: CASSQQQETQYF. The DNA of the CDR3 is TGTGCCAGCAGCCAACAACAAGAGACCCAGTACTTC.

The chain links TRBV10-3 to TRBJ1-4; 7 nucleotides align to TRBD1. The J segment lost 5 bases and the V segment lost 5 bases, leaving 5 bases of the junction unmatched. The germline V gene encodes CDR1 ENHRY and CDR2 SYGVKD. This CDR3 spans 14 amino acids. CDR3 protein: CAISSGTENEKLFF. The CDR3 coding sequence is TGTGCCATCAGTAGCGGGACAGAAAATGAAAAACTGTTTTTT.

This clonotype has a handful of counts. The genes are TRBV6-1 and TRBJ2-3; a weak D match, TRBD2 (6 bases). CDR1 MNHNS and CDR2 SASEGT come from the germline V gene. The ends were cut back, 6 bases at V and 0 bases at J, with 19 bases in the middle. The CDR3 totals 17 residues. The CDR3 DNA reads as TGTGCCAGCAGCATCTTTCGACTAGGGTCTAGCACAGATACGCAGTATTTT. It is translated as CASSIFRLGSSTDTQYF.

This clonotype is medium-sized. This chain links TRBV29-1 with TRBJ2-5; D not certain. The germline V and J ends were trimmed by 4 bases and 5 bases, with 5 bases remaining between them. Germline V gene lookup returns CDR1 SQVTM and CDR2 ANQGSEA. This CDR3 is built from 10 residues. In DNA form, the CDR3 reads TGCAGCGTTGTATTCGAGACCCAGTACTTC. Protein sequence: CSVVFETQYF.

The table lists this clonotype with a few counts. CDR3 amino acids: CASGNVSSYNEQFF. The DNA of the CDR3 is TGTGCCAGCGGAAATGTGAGCTCCTACAATGAGCAGTTCTTC. The chain has TRBV12-3 or TRBV12-4 and TRBJ2-1; D is unclear. CDR3 length equals 14 residues. The ends were cut back, 8 bases at V and 0 bases at J, with 11 bases in the middle.

Only a few counts were recorded for this clonotype. The chain is built from TRBV20-1 and TRBJ1-4, with 7 bases identical to TRBD1. Germline V gene lookup returns CDR1 DFQATT and CDR2 SNEGSKA (reference sequence). J gave up 4 bases and V 1 base, and 12 bases lay outside the gene matches. This CDR3 is built from 17 residues. The CDR3 is CSARGSGKGQLNEKLFF. CDR3 sequence (DNA): TGCAGTGCTAGAGGTTCCGGCAAGGGACAGCTTAATGAAAAACTGTTTTTT.

At least ten counts were recorded for this clonotype. V and J are TRBV20-1 and TRBJ1-5; D is possibly TRBD1 (5 bases). Germline V lookup: CDR1 DFQATT, CDR2 SNEGSKA (reference sequence). Trimming left V 3 bases short and J 4 bases short, with 7 bases between. This CDR3 region has 12 residues. The CDR3 protein is CSASAGNQPQHF. The CDR3 nucleotides are TGCAGTGCTAGCGCAGGGAATCAGCCCCAGCATTTT.

The rearrangement joins TRBV7-9 to TRBJ2-1; the D gene is possibly TRBD2 (5 bases). Germline V gene lookup returns CDR1 SEHNR and CDR2 FQNEAQ (reference sequence). The CDR3 runs 12 residues. V was clipped by 3 bases and J by 15 bases, with 15 bases between them. Here the CDR3 DNA reads TGTGCCAGCAGCTTGGACTCCGGAGCACCGTTCTTC. Protein: CASSLDSGAPFF.

About this clonotype itself: This may stem from a read error, because a much larger clone lies one nucleotide away. DNA of the CDR3: TGTGCCAGTCAACTCTTCGTAATAAACAATGAGCAGTTCTTC. Protein sequence: CASQLFVINNEQFF. This sequence joins TRBV7-8 and TRBJ2-1; no firm D call. Germline V gene data show CDR1 as SGHVS and CDR2 as FQNEAQ. The CDR3 is 14 residues long. The germline V and J ends were trimmed by 9 bases and 5 bases, with 17 bases remaining between them.

The chain recombines TRBV12-3 or TRBV12-4 with TRBJ1-1, with 8 nucleotides matching TRBD1. CDR3 length: 13 residues. V shed 5 bases and J 6 bases; nucleotides not matched to a gene: 5. In nucleotides, the CDR3 is TGTGCCAGCAGTCCCGGACAGGGACCTGAAGCTTTCTTT. This encodes CASSPGQGPEAFF.

The chain couples TRBV9 to TRBJ2-1, with a possible D match to TRBD2 (5 bases). Trimming shortened V by 4 bases and J by 5 bases, and 22 bases separated the two germline ends. The CDR3 contains 17 residues. Per germline, CDR1 SGDLS and CDR2 YYNGEE. CDR3 sequence (DNA): TGTGCCAGCAGCTTCCGAGGGTCCGGGATGCCTGACAATGAGCAGTTCTTC. Encoded protein: CASSFRGSGMPDNEQFF.

This chain uses TRBV9 with TRBJ2-1; unclear D gene. This CDR3 region has 13 residues. V was cut by 4 bases and J by 9 bases, with 14 bases left in between. Germline values: CDR1 SGDLS, CDR2 YYNGEE. The CDR3 nucleotides read TGTGCCAGCAGCCCACCAGCCAGTCCTGAGCAGTTCTTC. Translating it yields CASSPPASPEQFF.

This clonotype came up many times. The CDR3 loop reads CASSKQGFLDEQYF. The DNA of the CDR3 is TGTGCCAGCAGTAAACAGGGGTTCCTTGACGAGCAGTACTTC. This chain links TRBV12-3 or TRBV12-4 with TRBJ2-7; 7 bases fit TRBD1. Germline trimming cut 5 bases from V and 5 bases from J; bases unmatched to any gene: 9. The CDR3 is 14 residues long.

This clonotype was detected ten times or more. This rearrangement joins TRBV12-3 or TRBV12-4 to TRBJ2-3; no reliable D call. V dropped 8 bases and J dropped 0 bases, with 6 bases sitting between them. The CDR3 spans 12 residues. CDR3 sequence reads: CASGSSTDTQYF. CDR3 in DNA: TGTGCCAGCGGGTCGAGCACAGATACGCAGTATTTT.

The chain couples TRBV5-1 to TRBJ2-7, with D possibly TRBD2 on 6 matching bases. The germline V gene has CDR1 SGHRS and CDR2 YFSETQ. This CDR3 comprises 15 residues. V lost 4 bases and J lost 7, with 21 bases in between. The CDR3 region has the DNA TGCGCCAGCAGCCCCAGGACTTCTGGAGGGTTAGAGCAGTACTTC. This encodes CASSPRTSGGLEQYF.

Details on this clonotype: One junction end does not reproduce the germline sequence, and a read error may be involved. J is TRBJ2-1 and V is TRBV20-1; 9 positions match TRBD2. CDR3 length: 16 amino acids. Germline CDR1 and CDR2: DFQATT and SNEGSKA (reference sequence). CDR3 protein: CCARGSSGSSYNEQFF. The DNA of the CDR3 is TGCTGTGCTAGAGGGAGTAGCGGGAGCTCCTACAATGAGCAGTTCTTC.

This clonotype was counted a few times. CDR3 amino acids: CASSQFESIRTYGYTF. In DNA form, the CDR3 reads TGCGCCAGCAGCCAATTCGAATCTATTAGGACGTATGGCTACACCTTC. This chain uses TRBV4-3 with TRBJ1-2; no clear D gene. This CDR3 contains 16 residues. Per the germline V gene, CDR1 is LGHNA and CDR2 is YSLEER. Trimming left V 2 bases short and J 5 bases short, with 18 bases between.

This clonotype was detected a few times. The V call is TRBV11-2, the J call TRBJ2-3; possibly TRBD2 for D (7 bases). Per the germline V gene, CDR1 is SGHAT and CDR2 is FQNNGV. With 9 bases removed from V and 2 bases from J, the gap between germline ends came to 15 bases. The CDR3 covers 14 residues. CDR3 nucleotides: TGTGCCAGAATCGTGGGGGGGCCCACAGATACGCAGTATTTT. Protein product: CARIVGGPTDTQYF.

The sample holds many counts of this clonotype. The V and J genes are TRBV7-9 and TRBJ2-3, with D unresolved. Trimming took 5 bases from V and 2 from J, leaving 11 bases between them. The V gene's germline CDR1 is SEHNR and CDR2 FQNEAQ (reference sequence). CDR3 length equals 14 residues. The CDR3 DNA reads TGTGCCAGCAGCGGCAGGTACTACACAGATACGCAGTATTTT. The encoded protein is CASSGRYYTDTQYF. The variable domain in full, with the rest retrieved from reference TRBV7-9 and TRBJ2-3, is DTGVSQNPRHKITKRGQNVTFRCDPISEHNRLYWYRQTLGQGPEFLTYFQNEAQLEKSRLLSDRFSAERPKGSFSTLEIQRTEQGDSAMYLCASSGRYYTDTQYFGPGTRLTVL.

Only a few counts were recorded for this clonotype. The chain carries TRBV15 and TRBJ2-2; 11 bases line up with TRBD2. CDR3 length: 17 amino acids. With V trimmed by 5 bases and J by 6 bases, 11 bases remained unmatched. CDR1 is LNHNV and CDR2 is YYDKDF in the germline V gene (reference sequence). CDR3: CATSQLRTSGLPGELFF. The DNA of the CDR3 is TGTGCCACCAGCCAGCTGAGGACTAGCGGGTTGCCCGGGGAGCTGTTTTTT.

The chain uses TRBV12-3 or TRBV12-4 and TRBJ2-5, with 8 bases aligning to TRBD1. The CDR3 loop spans 14 amino acids. The junction had 9 bases not matched to a gene; V was cut back by 5 bases and J by 7 bases. The CDR3 sequence: CASSQARQGRTQYF. CDR3 sequence (DNA): TGTGCCAGCAGTCAGGCCCGACAGGGGAGGACCCAGTACTTC.

In this sample, this clonotype turned up many times. V usage is TRBV5-1 and J usage is TRBJ2-1; possibly TRBD2 for D (6 bases). The CDR3 runs 17 residues. The V gene lost 1 base and the J gene lost 0 bases, with 14 bases spanning the gap. The germline V gene has CDR1 SGHRS and CDR2 YFSETQ. The CDR3 DNA follows: TGCGCCAGCAGCTTGCATGGCCAGACTAGCTCCTACAATGAGCAGTTCTTC. Its protein is CASSLHGQTSSYNEQFF.